This record looks at one TCR beta chain sequence and its context. This clonotype was detected only a few times. The clone's antigen remains unknown. One base away there is no much larger clone; base qualities are not given. The library was produced with multiplex PCR. The sample was run on an Illumina HiSeq 4000. iRepertoire HTBI primers and Arm-PCR amplification of CDR3 regions were used to construct TCR beta libraries. PCR products were gel purified before sequencing. The study's processing was this. A total of roughly 65 TRBV and more than twelve TRBJ segments were identified across samples and were used for gene usage analysis of CDR3 amino acid clonotypes. Filtered high-quality paired reads were merged into contigs using COPE and FqMerger. BLAST was used to align contigs to IMGT TRBV, TRBD and TRBJ reference genes, and CDR3 was defined according to IMGT. Highly expanded clones were defined as clonotypes with a frequency above 0.1%. Shannon entropy served as the measure of repertoire diversity, while the Gini coefficient captured V-J evenness. Public clonotypes were defined as clonotypes shared by more than one individual. TCRdb's own reprocessing of the public reads used fastp at Q25 and MiXCR and kept productive beta chains. A single entry per CDR3 protein holds the most common genes and DNA from its merged rows. The V and J calls follow TCRdb's processing rather than the paper's. For this sample there are about 310,000 distinct CDR3 sequences; approximately 20% appear just once. The biggest ten clones account for roughly three fifths of the sample.

The data originate from a study of regulatory T cells in long-lasting Graves disease (dated by TCRdb to the early 2020s). In terms of the full investigation: To count as having persistent Graves' disease, a patient had to have received antithyroid drug treatment for over 5 years with TSH receptor autoantibodies remaining persistently positive. This study used TCR sequencing and RNA sequencing of peripheral blood to compare persistent Graves' disease patients against newly diagnosed Graves' disease patients. The study took place in China and was registered as a clinical trial. A total of 33 samples underwent TCR sequencing, from roughly 13 patients with persistent Graves' disease and roughly 20 patients with newly diagnosed Graves' disease. Antithyroid drugs had been taken for 8.5 to 13 years on average by persistent Graves' disease patients in the clinical cohort. Broad study findings and their caveats: Only peripheral blood was studied, because thyroid tissue, the primary lesion, was inaccessible. More public clonotypes were shared among persistent patients (approximately 3,000) than among newly diagnosed patients (more than 950). As a limitation, the authors acknowledged that the small sample size may reduce accuracy. Only the TCR beta chain was sequenced and analyzed. Lower TCR Shannon entropy and fewer highly expanded clones were observed in persistent Graves' disease patients than in newly diagnosed patients, which suggested clonal expansion. TRBV28, TRBJ1-2 and TRBJ2-5 were preferentially used in persistent disease, while TRBV20-1 and TRBJ2-1 were favored in newly diagnosed disease.

The time point label, as the study defines it: persistent/refractory GD, antithyroid drugs over 5 years with positive TRAb. For both TCR sequencing and RNA sequencing, RNA was extracted from PBMCs using TRIzol. The diagnosis of Graves' disease followed American Thyroid Association guidelines. The patients came from an endocrinology department in Xi'an, China. Each patient gave 8.5 to 9.5 milliliters of peripheral blood, collected in an EDTA anticoagulant tube. Ficoll Paque Plus density gradient separation was used to isolate PBMCs, and no additional T cell sorting was done. An Agilent 2100 Bioanalyzer and agarose gel were used to assess RNA quality, and a NanoDrop 2000 was used to measure RNA concentration. Sequences KGHSY (CDR1) and FQNENV (CDR2) are obtained from the germline V gene. V loses 2 bases of germline sequence and J loses 3 bases, and the interval between the two ends is 8 bases. The CDR3 runs 14 amino acids, cysteine and phenylalanine included. Here the CDR3 DNA is all that survives: 42 bases in frame from base 1.

The chain is encoded by TRBV16 joined to TRBJ1-5; the D gene is not confidently resolved. The clonotype comes from a female donor with Graves disease. The sample in question was peripheral blood mononuclear cells (PBMCs), obtained when the disease was refractory, from a patient treated with antithyroid drugs. CDR3 sequence: CASSQRYPNQPQHF. In nucleotides, the sequence is TGTGCCAGCAGCCAACGGTACCCCAATCAGCCCCAGCATTTT.